Below are 27 T cell receptor beta chains sequenced from a single sample in a study of blood T cell repertoires in COVID-19. Assay: immunoSEQ multiplex PCR; the TCRdb copy retains only in-frame clones and omits some. The profile shows 70,000 or so clones, roughly 84% of them singletons. Sequencing used peripheral blood. The receptors shown here come from a woman aged 80 or older with active or convalescent COVID-19.

The rearrangement joins TRBV6-1 to TRBJ2-7; 7 bases map to TRBD1. Germline V gene sequence: CDR1 MNHNS, CDR2 SASEGT. Trimming at V came to 2 bases and at J to 2 bases, leaving 9 bases not matched to a gene. There are 16 residues in the CDR3. The CDR3 region is CASSERDSQHPYEQYF. The CDR3 bases are TGTGCCAGCAGTGAACGGGACAGCCAACACCCCTACGAGCAGTACTTC.

In its sample, this clone was seen a few times. The V and J genes are TRBV19 and TRBJ1-6, with a tentative D call TRBD1 (6 bases). The CDR3 is 14 residues long. Germline V gene lookup returns CDR1 LNHDA and CDR2 SQIVND (reference sequence). V lost 6 bases and J 10 bases, leaving 16 bases between the germline ends. In nucleotides, the CDR3 is TGTGCCAGTAGCCAGACAGGTGGGGACTCACCCCTCCACTTT. It translates to CASSQTGGDSPLHF. Based on the CDR3 plus reference TRBV19 and TRBJ1-6, the full variable domain is DGGITQSPKYLFRKEGQNVTLSCEQNLNHDAMYWYRQDPGQGLRLIYYSQIVNDFQKGDIAEGYSVSREKKESFPLTVTSAQKNPTAFYLCASSQTGGDSPLHFGNGTRLTVT.

The rearrangement joins TRBV6-1 to TRBJ1-5; 9 positions agree with TRBD1. CDR3 size: 16 residues. The germline V gene has CDR1 MNHNS and CDR2 SASEGT. V trimming: 2 bases; J trimming: 2 bases; junction bases outside the gene matches: 4. In nucleotides, the CDR3 is TGTGCCAGCAGTGAAACGTGGACAGGGGGCAATCAGCCCCAGCATTTT. This codes for CASSETWTGGNQPQHF.

The genes are TRBV7-8 and TRBJ2-1, with a possible D match to TRBD2 (5 bases). Germline V gene data show CDR1 as SGHVS and CDR2 as FQNEAQ. The V end lost 0 bases, the J end lost 9 bases, and 15 bases lay between the germline ends. The CDR3 has 15 amino acids. The CDR3 DNA is TGTGCCAGCAGCTTAGCTGGAGCACTAGTTAGTGAGCAGTTCTTC. As protein: CASSLAGALVSEQFF. The full variable domain, rest sourced from reference TRBV7-8 and TRBJ2-1, is GAGVSQSPRYKVAKRGQDVALRCDPISGHVSLFWYQQALGQGPEFLTYFQNEAQLDKSGLPSDRFFAERPEGSVSTLKIQRTQQEDSAVYLCASSLAGALVSEQFFGPGTRLTVL.

The V call is TRBV5-1, the J call TRBJ2-3; the match to TRBD2 covers 9 bases. This CDR3 has 18 amino acids. In germline, CDR1 is SGHRS, CDR2 YFSETQ. V shed 0 bases and J 2 bases; nucleotides not matched to a gene: 10. The CDR3 DNA sequence: TGCGCCAGCAGCTTGGCAGCGGGGGGCAAGGGGTACACAGATACGCAGTATTTT. Translation: CASSLAAGGKGYTDTQYF.

This clone was recorded once. V usage is TRBV18 and J usage is TRBJ1-1, with D perhaps matching TRBD1 (5 bases). The CDR3 runs 11 residues. With 7 bases removed from V and 7 bases from J, the gap between germline ends came to 10 bases. Germline V CDR1 and CDR2: KGHSH, LQKENI. In nucleotides, the CDR3 is TGTGCCAGCTTAAACAGGCATGAAGCTTTCTTT. Encoded protein: CASLNRHEAFF.

This clone was seen a few times. The chain combines TRBV9 with TRBJ1-1; TRBD1 aligns across 7 bases. Germline V gene data show CDR1 as SGDLS and CDR2 as YYNGEE. The CDR3 is 13 residues long. The ends lost 6 bases at V and 1 base at J; junction bases unmatched: 3. CDR3 in amino acids: CASKGGENTEAFF. DNA of the CDR3: TGTGCCAGCAAAGGGGGCGAGAACACTGAAGCTTTCTTT.

This clone appeared a single time. The chain recombines TRBV19 with TRBJ2-6; D is possibly TRBD1 (5 bases). The CDR3 is made up of 14 amino acids. In germline, CDR1 is LNHDA, CDR2 SQIVND (reference sequence). The V and J ends lost 4 bases and 2 bases respectively, with 6 bases between them. The CDR3 sequence is CASSTRAGANVLTF. DNA for the CDR3: TGTGCCAGTAGTACCAGGGCTGGGGCCAACGTCCTGACTTTC.

J is TRBJ2-7 and V is TRBV7-2; TRBD2 aligns across 9 bases. In germline, CDR1 is SGHTA, CDR2 FQGNSA. There are 15 residues in the CDR3. J was trimmed by 1 base and V by 5 bases; bases with no gene match: 6. This chain's CDR3 is CASSRAGGESYEQYF. Written as DNA, the CDR3 is TGTGCCAGCAGCCGGGCGGGGGGGGAGTCCTACGAGCAGTACTTC.

The sample holds one count of this clone. This chain connects TRBV18 to TRBJ1-3, with a tentative D call TRBD1 (5 bases). The CDR3 loop spans 14 amino acids. V lost 3 bases to trimming and J lost 4 bases, with 10 bases between them. The germline gives CDR1 KGHSH, CDR2 LQKENI. CDR3 sequence reads: CASSPDRYGNTIYF. CDR3 nucleotide sequence: TGTGCCAGCTCACCCGACAGATACGGAAACACCATATATTTT. The full variable domain, its missing parts supplied by reference TRBV18 and TRBJ1-3, is NAGVMQNPRHLVRRRGQEARLRCSPMKGHSHVYWYRQLPEEGLKFMVYLQKENIIDESGMPKERFSAEFPKEGPSILRIQQVVRGDSAAYFCASSPDRYGNTIYFGEGSWLTVV.

This clone turned up a few times. V gene TRBV12-3 or TRBV12-4 combines with J gene TRBJ1-3, with no clear D. Between the trimmed V and J ends, which lost 3 bases and 4 bases, there was a span of 7 bases. This CDR3 is 13 amino acids long. CDR3 DNA: TGTGCCAGCAGTTTCAACTTGGGAAACACCATATATTTT. It is translated as CASSFNLGNTIYF.

The CDR3 DNA sequence: TGTGCCAGCAGTTTAGCGGGGGTGGTGGAGACCCAGTACTTC. It translates to CASSLAGVVETQYF. The V call is TRBV28, the J call TRBJ2-5, with TRBD2 matching 7 bases. The CDR3 loop spans 14 amino acids. Germline assignment: CDR1 MDHEN and CDR2 SYDVKM. The junction had 5 bases not matched to a gene; V was cut back by 2 bases and J by 5 bases. The full variable domain, rest sourced from reference TRBV28 and TRBJ2-5, is DVKVTQSSRYLVKRTGEKVFLECVQDMDHENMFWYRQDPGLGLRLIYFSYDVKMKEKGDIPEGYSVSREKKERFSLILESASTNQTSMYLCASSLAGVVETQYFGPGTRLLVL.

This chain uses TRBV4-3 with TRBJ2-1; D is undetermined. Trimming cost V 0 bases and J 8 bases, with 14 bases left between them. There are 15 residues in the CDR3. Looked up from germline, CDR1 is LGHNA and CDR2 is YSLEER. In nucleotides, the CDR3 is TGCGCCAGCAGCCAAGATCTGAATAGCATCTATGAGCAGTTCTTC. This gives the protein CASSQDLNSIYEQFF.

This chain joins TRBV4-1 and TRBJ2-7, with 8 bases matching TRBD1. Trimming took 4 bases from V and 6 from J; bases not matched to a gene: 5. The germline CDR1 and CDR2 sequences are MGHRA and YSYEKL. The CDR3 contains 13 residues. The DNA for the CDR3 is TGCGCCAGCAGCCTGGACAGGGTAGGCGAGCAGTACTTC. Translating it yields CASSLDRVGEQYF.

The J gene is TRBJ1-4, the V gene TRBV7-2, with D perhaps TRBD1 (6 bases). V dropped 5 bases and J dropped 7 bases, with 14 bases sitting between them. This CDR3 contains 14 residues. Germline V gene lookup returns CDR1 SGHTA and CDR2 FQGNSA. The CDR3 reads CASSPLQGFEKLFF. CDR3 nucleotide sequence: TGTGCCAGCAGCCCTTTACAGGGCTTTGAAAAACTGTTTTTT.

This clone was seen more than once but under ten times. This rearrangement joins TRBV7-9 to TRBJ1-6, with 7 nucleotides matching TRBD1. This CDR3 is built from 16 residues. Germline-derived CDR1 and CDR2 are SEHNR and FQNEAQ (reference sequence). Trimming at V came to 4 bases and at J to 4 bases, leaving 7 bases not matched to a gene. The CDR3 is CASSSARTGYNSPLHF. The CDR3 DNA reads TGTGCCAGCAGCTCCGCTAGGACAGGATATAATTCACCCCTCCACTTT.

V and J are TRBV7-8 and TRBJ1-1; TRBD1 matches at 12 bases. Germline V lookup: CDR1 SGHVS, CDR2 FQNEAQ. With V trimmed by 5 bases and J by 6 bases, 4 bases remained unmatched. The CDR3 is made up of 14 amino acids. The CDR3 DNA reads as TGTGCCAGCAGCGCGGGGACAGGGGGCGCTGAAGCTTTCTTT. The encoded protein is CASSAGTGGAEAFF.

The chain links TRBV25-1 to TRBJ1-1; D ambiguous. V lost 3 bases and J 0 bases, leaving 11 bases between the germline ends. The CDR3 consists of 15 residues. Germline-derived CDR1 and CDR2 are MGHDK and SYGVNS. The CDR3 sequence is CASSDHRHMNTEAFF. The DNA of the CDR3 is TGTGCCAGCAGTGACCACAGACACATGAACACTGAAGCTTTCTTT.

The V and J genes are TRBV3-1 (or the pseudogene TRBV3-2) and TRBJ2-3, with D perhaps matching TRBD2 (5 bases). Trimming took 6 bases from V and 1 from J, leaving 8 bases between them. Germline values: CDR1 LGHDT, CDR2 YNNKEL (reference sequence). This CDR3 is built from 13 residues. CDR3 in DNA: TGTGCCAGCAGGCCCGGGGGCACAGATACGCAGTATTTT. Translated: CASRPGGTDTQYF.

This CDR3 is CASGWGQGAVGELFF. For the CDR3, the DNA is TGTGCCAGCGGTTGGGGACAGGGGGCGGTCGGGGAGCTGTTTTTT. This chain uses TRBV6-6 with TRBJ2-2, with 12 bases aligning to TRBD1. Germline loops: CDR1 MNHNY, CDR2 SVGAGI (reference sequence). The CDR3 consists of 15 residues. V trimming: 8 bases; J trimming: 7 bases; junction bases outside the gene matches: 8.

This clone was recorded once. DNA of the CDR3: TGTGCCAGCAGCTTAGAAGTTCCGGGTGAATCTGGAAACACCATATATTTT. Translated, it gives CASSLEVPGESGNTIYF. This sequence joins TRBV7-8 and TRBJ1-3, with unresolved D. CDR1 and CDR2 from the germline V gene are SGHVS and FQNEAQ. The V and J ends lost 1 base and 1 base respectively, with 14 bases between them. The CDR3 sequence is 17 residues long.

This sequence joins TRBV18 and TRBJ2-3, with TRBD2 as a possible D gene (5 bases). V lost 1 base and J 4 bases, leaving 12 bases between the germline ends. The CDR3 runs to 15 residues. Germline CDR1 reads KGHSH; CDR2 reads LQKENI. Here the CDR3 reads CASSPRTGRADTQYF. In nucleotides, the CDR3 is TGTGCCAGCTCACCACGAACCGGGCGGGCAGATACGCAGTATTTT.

This chain uses TRBV4-2 with TRBJ2-6; perhaps TRBD2 as D (6 bases). Deletions cut 1 base from V and 0 bases from J, with 7 bases between. The CDR3 runs to 16 residues. The V gene's germline CDR1 is LGHNA and CDR2 YNFKEQ. The DNA of the CDR3 is TGTGCCAGCAGCCAAGCCGGGGGCTCTGGGGCCAACGTCCTGACTTTC. As protein: CASSQAGGSGANVLTF.

This sequence joins TRBV7-9 and TRBJ1-1; a weak D match, TRBD1 (5 bases). The V end lost 5 bases, the J end lost 1 base, and 17 bases lay between the germline ends. This CDR3 has 16 residues. In germline, CDR1 is SEHNR, CDR2 FQNEAQ (reference sequence). CDR3 sequence (DNA): TGTGCCAGCAGCCAACCCCCTGGGGGAGGGAACACTGAAGCTTTCTTT. Protein product: CASSQPPGGGNTEAFF.

The genes are TRBV3-1 (or the pseudogene TRBV3-2) and TRBJ2-1, with D perhaps TRBD1 (6 bases). The CDR3 loop spans 15 amino acids. Trimming stripped 0 bases from V and 5 bases from J, with 11 bases between. Germline CDR1 reads LGHDT; CDR2 reads YNNKEL (reference sequence). CDR3 sequence: CASSQDTGRHNEQFF. Here the CDR3 DNA reads TGTGCCAGCAGCCAAGATACAGGGAGACACAATGAGCAGTTCTTC.

The genes are TRBV9 and TRBJ2-6, with D possibly matching TRBD1 (5 bases). Germline values: CDR1 SGDLS, CDR2 YYNGEE. Trimming stripped 3 bases from V and 2 bases from J, with 12 bases between. This CDR3 is 16 amino acids long. The CDR3 coding sequence is TGTGCCAGCAGCGGCACCCAGGGTGCTGGGGCCAACGTCCTGACTTTC. This gives the protein CASSGTQGAGANVLTF.

The J gene is TRBJ1-1, the V gene TRBV7-9, with 8 bases that match TRBD1. V shed 3 bases and J 3 bases; nucleotides not matched to a gene: 9. CDR3 length equals 16 residues. Germline V lookup: CDR1 SEHNR, CDR2 FQNEAQ (reference sequence). This CDR3 reads CASSFPRTGRDTEAFF. The CDR3 DNA is TGTGCCAGCAGCTTTCCCCGGACAGGGCGGGACACTGAAGCTTTCTTT.